The entry below gives a single TCR beta chain sequence along with its context. The antigen remains undetermined. One junction end disagrees with the germline gene, perhaps due to a read error. The sample is drawn from a study of T cells in Graves' hyperthyroidism and ophthalmopathy. RNA transcripts yielded amplified TCR beta CDR3 regions. The HTBI set primed first-round TCR CDR3 RT-PCR. Using its own MiXCR run on the multiplex PCR reads, TCRdb lists one record per CDR3 protein. The data show about 760,000 distinct CDR3 sequences, about a third seen once. The hyperthyroidism patients had all been newly diagnosed, and their disease duration was under 2 months. Their ages ranged from 18 to 65 years. Thyroid ultrasound, orbital computed tomography, clinical symptoms, and serum thyroxine and TRAb underpinned diagnoses. The CDR3 length is 20 residues. From germline, CDR1 is ENHRY and CDR2 SYGVKD. Points from the study as a whole: Median prediction lead before ophthalmopathy onset was around 7 months with the model. Among thyroid clonotypes expanded above 0.001, most also appeared in blood.

The chain joins TRBV10-3 to TRBJ1-2; 9 bases are shared with TRBD1. The specimen was blood. This clonotype was obtained from a woman between 40 and 50 years old with Graves' hyperthyroidism. The CDR3 is CASSYLEEGWPGTGYYGYTF. CDR3 sequence (DNA): TGTGCCAGCAGTTACCTAGAAGAAGGGTGGCCAGGGACAGGGTACTATGGCTACACCTTC.